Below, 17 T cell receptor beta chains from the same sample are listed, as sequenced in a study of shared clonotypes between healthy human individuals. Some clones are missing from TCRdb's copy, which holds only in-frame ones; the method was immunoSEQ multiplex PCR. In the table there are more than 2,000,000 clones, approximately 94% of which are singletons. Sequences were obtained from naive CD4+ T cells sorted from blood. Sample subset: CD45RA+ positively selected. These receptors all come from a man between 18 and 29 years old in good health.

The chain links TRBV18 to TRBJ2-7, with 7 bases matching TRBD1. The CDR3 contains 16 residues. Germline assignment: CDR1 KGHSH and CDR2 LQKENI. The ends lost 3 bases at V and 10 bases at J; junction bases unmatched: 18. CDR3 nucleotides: TGTGCCAGCTCACCCCCCCTTCGGACAGGTCTCTTCCGTCAGTACTTC. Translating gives CASSPPLRTGLFRQYF.

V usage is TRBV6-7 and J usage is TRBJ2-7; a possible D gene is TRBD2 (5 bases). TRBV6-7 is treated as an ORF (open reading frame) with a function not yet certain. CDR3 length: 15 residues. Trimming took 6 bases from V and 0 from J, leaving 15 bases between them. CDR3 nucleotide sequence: TGTGCCAGCAGGGGTGAGGTAGCGAGCTCCTACGAGCAGTACTTC. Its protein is CASRGEVASSYEQYF.

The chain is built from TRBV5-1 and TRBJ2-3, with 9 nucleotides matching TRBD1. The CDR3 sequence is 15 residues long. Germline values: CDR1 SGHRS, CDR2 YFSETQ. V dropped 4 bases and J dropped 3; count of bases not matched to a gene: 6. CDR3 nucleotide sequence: TGCGCCAGCAGCACCCCGGGACAGGGAACAGATACGCAGTATTTT. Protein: CASSTPGQGTDTQYF.

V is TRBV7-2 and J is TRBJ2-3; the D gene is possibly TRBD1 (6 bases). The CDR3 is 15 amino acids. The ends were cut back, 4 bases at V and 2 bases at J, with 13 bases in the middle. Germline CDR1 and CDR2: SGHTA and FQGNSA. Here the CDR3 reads CASSSYREVTDTQYF. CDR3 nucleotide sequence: TGTGCCAGCAGCTCGTACAGGGAAGTCACAGATACGCAGTATTTT.

The CDR3 DNA follows: TGTGCCAGTAGTATTTTGGGCCAGGCGGGCTATGGCTACACCTTC. Residues: CASSILGQAGYGYTF. This chain joins TRBV19 and TRBJ1-2; D unresolved. The CDR3 sequence is 15 residues long. V was clipped by 3 bases and J by 4 bases, with 15 bases between them. CDR1 LNHDA and CDR2 SQIVND come from the germline V gene (reference sequence).

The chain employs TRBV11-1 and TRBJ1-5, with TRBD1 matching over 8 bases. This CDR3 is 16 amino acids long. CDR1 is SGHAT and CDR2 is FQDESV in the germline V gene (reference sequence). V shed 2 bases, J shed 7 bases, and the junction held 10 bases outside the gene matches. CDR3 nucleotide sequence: TGTGCCAGCAGCTTACCCTACGAGGGACAGGCCCAGCCCCAGCATTTT. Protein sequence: CASSLPYEGQAQPQHF.

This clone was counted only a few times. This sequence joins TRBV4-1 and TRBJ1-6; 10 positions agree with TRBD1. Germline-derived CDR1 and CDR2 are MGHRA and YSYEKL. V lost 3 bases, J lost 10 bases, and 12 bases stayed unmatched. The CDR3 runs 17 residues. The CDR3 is CASSHQRDRGKGSPLHF. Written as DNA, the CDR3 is TGCGCCAGCAGCCACCAACGGGACAGGGGTAAAGGGTCACCCCTCCACTTT.

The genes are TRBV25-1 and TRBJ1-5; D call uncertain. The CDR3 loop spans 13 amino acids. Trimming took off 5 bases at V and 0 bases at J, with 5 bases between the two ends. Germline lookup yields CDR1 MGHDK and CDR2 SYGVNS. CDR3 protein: CASSSYSNQPQHF. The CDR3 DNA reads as TGTGCCAGCAGTAGTTATAGCAATCAGCCCCAGCATTTT.

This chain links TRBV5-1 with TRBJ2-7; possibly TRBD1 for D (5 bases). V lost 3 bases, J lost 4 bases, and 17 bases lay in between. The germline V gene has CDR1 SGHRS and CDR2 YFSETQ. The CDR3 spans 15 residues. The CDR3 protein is CASSSAGYAGYEQYF. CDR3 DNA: TGCGCCAGCAGCTCCGCAGGGTATGCTGGGTACGAGCAGTACTTC.

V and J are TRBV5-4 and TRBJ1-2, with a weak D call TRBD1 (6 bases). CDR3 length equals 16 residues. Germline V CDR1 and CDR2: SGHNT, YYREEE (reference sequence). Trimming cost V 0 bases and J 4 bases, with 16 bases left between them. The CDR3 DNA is TGTGCCAGCAGCTTGGGGCTGGGGGCGGTTGTCTATGGCTACACCTTC. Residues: CASSLGLGAVVYGYTF. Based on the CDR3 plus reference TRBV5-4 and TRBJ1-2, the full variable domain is ETGVTQSPTHLIKTRGQQVTLRCSSQSGHNTVSWYQQALGQGPQFIFQYYREEENGRGNFPPRFSGLQFPNYSSELNVNALELDDSALYLCASSLGLGAVVYGYTFGSGTRLTVV.

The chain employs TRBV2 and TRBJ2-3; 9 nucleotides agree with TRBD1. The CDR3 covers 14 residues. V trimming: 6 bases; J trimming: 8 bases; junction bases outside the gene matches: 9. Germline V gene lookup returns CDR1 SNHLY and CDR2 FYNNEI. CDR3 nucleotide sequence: TGTGCCAGCAGGACGCGGACAGGGGAAGGTACGCAGTATTTT. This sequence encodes CASRTRTGEGTQYF.

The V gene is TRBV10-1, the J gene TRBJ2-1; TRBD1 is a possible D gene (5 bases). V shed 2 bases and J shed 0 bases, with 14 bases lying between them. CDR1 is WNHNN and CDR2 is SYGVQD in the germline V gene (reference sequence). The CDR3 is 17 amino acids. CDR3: CASSEGPGASSYNEQFF. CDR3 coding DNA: TGCGCCAGCAGTGAGGGCCCTGGGGCCTCCTCCTACAATGAGCAGTTCTTC.

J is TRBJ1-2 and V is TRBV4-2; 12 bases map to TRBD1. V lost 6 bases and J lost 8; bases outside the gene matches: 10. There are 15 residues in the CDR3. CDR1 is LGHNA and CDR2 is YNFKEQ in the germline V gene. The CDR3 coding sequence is TGTGCCAGCAGTCGGGTAGGGACAGGGGGCGACGGCTACACCTTC. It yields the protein CASSRVGTGGDGYTF.

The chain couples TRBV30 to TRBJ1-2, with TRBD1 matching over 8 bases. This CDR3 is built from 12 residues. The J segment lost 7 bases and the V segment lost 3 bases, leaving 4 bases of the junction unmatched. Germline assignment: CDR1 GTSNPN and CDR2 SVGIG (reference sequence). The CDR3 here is CAWSDRGFGYTF. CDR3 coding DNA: TGTGCCTGGAGCGACAGGGGATTTGGCTACACCTTC.

CDR3 amino acids: CASSLTGVAGGPYRDTQYF. In nucleotides, the CDR3 is TGTGCCAGCAGCTTAACGGGAGTAGCGGGGGGACCCTATCGGGATACGCAGTATTTT. The rearrangement uses TRBV7-9 and TRBJ2-3; 10 nucleotides match TRBD2. The V and J ends lost 2 bases and 6 bases, in that order; junction bases with no gene match: 17. This CDR3 spans 19 amino acids. Germline loops: CDR1 SEHNR, CDR2 FQNEAQ (reference sequence).

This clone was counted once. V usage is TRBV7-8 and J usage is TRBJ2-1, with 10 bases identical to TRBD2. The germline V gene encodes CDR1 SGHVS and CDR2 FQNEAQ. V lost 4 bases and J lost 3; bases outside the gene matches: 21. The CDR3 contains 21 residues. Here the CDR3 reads CASSSTPVSTPLAGDYNEQFF. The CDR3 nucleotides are TGTGCCAGCAGCTCCACTCCTGTGTCAACCCCCCTAGCGGGAGACTACAATGAGCAGTTCTTC. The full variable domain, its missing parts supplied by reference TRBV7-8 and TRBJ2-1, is GAGVSQSPRYKVAKRGQDVALRCDPISGHVSLFWYQQALGQGPEFLTYFQNEAQLDKSGLPSDRFFAERPEGSVSTLKIQRTQQEDSAVYLCASSSTPVSTPLAGDYNEQFFGPGTRLTVL.

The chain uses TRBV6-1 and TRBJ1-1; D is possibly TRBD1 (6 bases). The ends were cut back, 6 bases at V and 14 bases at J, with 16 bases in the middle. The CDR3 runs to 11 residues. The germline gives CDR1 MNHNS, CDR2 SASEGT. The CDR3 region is CASRQTGPWFF. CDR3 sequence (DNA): TGTGCCAGCAGACAGACAGGCCCGTGGTTCTTT.